The 5 T cell receptor beta chains in this list originate from one sample, sequenced in a study of cytomegalovirus exposure and HLA in healthy donors. PCR used 60 Vbeta primers and 13 Jbeta primers. Profiled with immunoSEQ multiplex PCR; TCRdb holds only in-frame clones, not every one. The sample has roughly 140,000 clones, roughly 85% seen once; the top ten hold roughly 0.7%. The sequencing sample was made of PBMCs. Source of these receptors: a male donor in good health and CMV-seronegative.

The V and J genes are TRBV30 and TRBJ1-1; 10 bases are shared with TRBD1. Per germline, CDR1 GTSNPN and CDR2 SVGIG (reference sequence). V dropped 4 bases and J dropped 7; count of bases not matched to a gene: 6. CDR3 size: 13 residues. CDR3 region: CAWKGTGENEAFF. CDR3 nucleotide sequence: TGTGCCTGGAAGGGGACAGGGGAGAATGAAGCTTTCTTT.

V is TRBV5-4 and J is TRBJ2-7; D is undetermined. Germline CDR1 and CDR2: SGHNT and YYREEE (reference sequence). The CDR3 has 16 amino acids. V lost 2 bases and J 1 base, leaving 16 bases between the germline ends. In DNA, the CDR3 is TGTGCCAGCAGCTTAGGTTCGGCAGGTGGTTCCTACGAGCAGTACTTC. This gives the protein CASSLGSAGGSYEQYF. Based on the CDR3 plus reference TRBV5-4 and TRBJ2-7, the full variable domain is ETGVTQSPTHLIKTRGQQVTLRCSSQSGHNTVSWYQQALGQGPQFIFQYYREEENGRGNFPPRFSGLQFPNYSSELNVNALELDDSALYLCASSLGSAGGSYEQYFGPGTRLTVT.

The CDR3 region is CASKRQGDTGELFF. CDR3 nucleotide sequence: TGTGCCAGTAAAAGACAGGGGGACACCGGGGAGCTGTTTTTT. V is TRBV19 and J is TRBJ2-2; 9 positions match TRBD1. The CDR3 consists of 14 residues. Germline V gene sequence: CDR1 LNHDA, CDR2 SQIVND (reference sequence). V gave up 7 bases and J gave up 3 bases; unmatched junction bases: 3.

The V and J genes are TRBV5-6 and TRBJ1-6, with TRBD1 matching 9 bases. The V gene end was trimmed by 5 bases and the J gene end by 11 bases; junction bases not matched to a gene: 8. Germline values: CDR1 SGHDT, CDR2 YYEEEE. This CDR3 has 14 amino acids. The CDR3 DNA reads as TGTGCCAGCAGTTCCGGGACAGGGTATACACCCCTCCACTTT. Translation: CASSSGTGYTPLHF.

The rearrangement links TRBV7-6 to TRBJ2-7; 12 bases line up with TRBD2. J was trimmed by 5 bases and V by 6 bases; bases with no gene match: 8. The germline V gene has CDR1 SGHVS and CDR2 FNYEAQ. The CDR3 totals 15 residues. CDR3: CASSRTTSGSHEQYF. The CDR3 DNA is TGTGCCAGCAGTCGCACGACTAGCGGGAGTCACGAGCAGTACTTC.